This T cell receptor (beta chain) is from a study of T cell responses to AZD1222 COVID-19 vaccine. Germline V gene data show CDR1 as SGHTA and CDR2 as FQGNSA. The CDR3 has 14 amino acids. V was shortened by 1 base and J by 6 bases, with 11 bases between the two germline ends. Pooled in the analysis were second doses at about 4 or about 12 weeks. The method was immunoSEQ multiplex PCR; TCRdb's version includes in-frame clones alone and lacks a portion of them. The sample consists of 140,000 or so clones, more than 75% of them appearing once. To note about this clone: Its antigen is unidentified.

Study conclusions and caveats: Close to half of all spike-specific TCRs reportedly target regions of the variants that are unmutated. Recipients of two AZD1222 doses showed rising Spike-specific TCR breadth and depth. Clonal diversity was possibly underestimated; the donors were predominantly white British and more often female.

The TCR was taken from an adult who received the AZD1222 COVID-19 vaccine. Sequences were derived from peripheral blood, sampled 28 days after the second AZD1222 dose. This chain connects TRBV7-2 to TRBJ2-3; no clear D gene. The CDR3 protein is CASSLVVFIDTQYF. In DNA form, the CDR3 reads TGTGCCAGCAGCTTAGTTGTGTTTATCGATACGCAGTATTTT.